This T cell receptor (beta chain) was recovered during a study of low-dose radiotherapy and immunotherapy resistance in tumors. Study in general: Every two weeks, cyclophosphamide 200 mg/m2 was infused one day before radiation plus immunotherapy. Patients were on oral aspirin 300 mg taken daily for four cycles from cycle 1 day 1.

V lost 1 base, J lost 5 bases, and 9 bases lay in between. The CDR3 loop spans 14 amino acids. From germline, CDR1 is SGHTA and CDR2 FQGNSA. Time point: after trial treatment. The treatment: LDRT plus nivolumab, ipilimumab, low-dose cyclophosphamide and aspirin (RACIN trial). Donors were given nivolumab, ipilimumab, aspirin, low-dose cyclophosphamide and low-dose radiotherapy. Alpha and beta chains were covered, as first-strand cDNA relied on TRAV- and TRBV-specific primers. TCR amplification ran 20 PCR cycles using constant-region and V-primer adapter primers. mRNA isolates were amplified via in vitro transcription. TCRdb re-called the reads with MiXCR, one entry per CDR3 protein. Of 60,000 or so distinct CDR3 sequences detected, about 23% appear once; the ten largest clones hold about 7%. This clonotype was seen repeatedly, ten times or more.

This material consisted of PBMCs, taken after low-dose radiotherapy plus immunotherapy. V gene TRBV7-2 combines with J gene TRBJ2-1; no definite D call. This receptor was taken from a male donor with prostate cancer. CDR3 DNA: TGTGCCAGCAGCTTAGTTGGCGGTGACAATGAGCAGTTCTTC. Its translation is CASSLVGGDNEQFF.